The T cell receptor (beta chain) under discussion was sequenced for a study of long-term antiretroviral therapy in people with HIV (dated by TCRdb to about 2022). A note on the overall study: The earliest samples were collected roughly a decade before the 2015 WHO recommendation for immediate ART, at a time when ART was usually postponed until CD4 counts fell. No cross-contamination during QIAcube processing was seen in test extractions of a monoclonal T-cell line run alongside approximately 36 polyclonal samples. Whether ART initiation and durable HIV suppression were associated with changes in peripheral blood TRB repertoire composition and diversity was tested in a retrospective serial study. Among the 25 to 30 participants with HIV, eleven were female. The cohort contributed about 180 cryopreserved PBMC samples from about 33 adults with confirmed HIV infection, collected serially over a mean of about six years (range 1-12). Broad study findings and their caveats: Compared with controls, HIV repertoires had narrower CDR3 length ranges, and the network structure pointed to an antigen-experienced repertoire that shifted only slightly toward naive after ART. A significant increase in TRB diversity was found to be associated with ART initiation, although TRB diversity was observed to remain significantly below that of transplant donor controls even after long-term ART. Because pre-ART samples had limited cell numbers, unsorted PBMC were profiled rather than sorted CD4+ and CD8+ T cells. The samples were dated from about 2003 to 2017, and the ART regimens that were used may be less effective than current ART regimens. Inferences about post-ART repertoire changes were limited because no data were available on ART adherence, viral resistance or therapy changes. Expanded TRB clones identified before ART initiation dominated the repertoire across all time points, though the dominance fluctuated and decreased in many PLHIV after ART. Limited PBMC availability meant only the TCR beta chain was sequenced, without alpha chain pairing.

This clone showed up just once. This clone's antigen is unknown. The germline gene is not matched at one end of the junction; a read error may be the cause. The immunoSEQ hsTCRB v3.0 assay was used at survey level resolution for TRB variable region sequencing. The target sequencing depth for TRB was roughly 35,000-50,000 T-cell genomes per sample. An Illumina MiSeq with a v3 150-cycle kit was used to sequence the pooled TRB libraries. For the original study's pipeline: Repertoire analysis ran in R within a reproducible Nextflow workflow covering QC, data transformation and analysis. LymphoSeq2, an R package for exploring AIRR-Seq data, was used to implement custom analyses. After excluding a few samples that yielded fewer than 5000 total TRB sequences, fewer than 200 HIV repertoires remained for analysis. Of the approximately 190 retained HIV repertoires, about 60 were collected before and under 150 after ART initiation. Repertoires were downsampled to 5000 TRB nucleotide sequences, and summary statistics were averaged over 100 downsampling iterations. The analysis kept only TRB sequences whose CDR3 regions were at least seven amino acids long. Two measures captured diversity: a Shannon entropy-derived clonality score and the Gini coefficient. In repertoire networks, the top 5000 CDR3 amino acid sequences were linked whenever an edit distance of one separated two sequences. GLIPH2 predicted antigen specificity groups and MHC restriction for TRB CDR3 amino acid sequences. Known CMV, EBV, HIV or tissue antigen associations were flagged by matching CDR3 amino acid sequences against VDJdb and McPAS-TCR. Pre-ART, post-ART and control groups were compared with Wilcoxon signed-rank tests and Holm-Bonferroni correction. TCRdb holds this immuneACCESS table with in-frame rearrangements only. Some clones are missing; in checked studies, unresolved V genes explain under half, and the rest has no known cause. The D gene and trimming were derived from the DNA, and the V and J assignments and clone size from that table. This sample lists 14,000 or so clones; 82% were detected once. The leading ten clones occupy about 15% of the sample.

Taken from cysteine to phenylalanine, the CDR3 has 15 residues. The CDR3 DNA has 45 bases and is translated from base 1. Via the germline V gene, CDR1 is SGHTA and CDR2 FQGTGA. Inclusion was restricted to participants for whom at least one PBMC sample before ART initiation and at least two post-ART samples were available. All participants with HIV were treated in the United States of America. Cryopreserved samples of about 1-10 million PBMC were thawed and washed before DNA extraction. At the time of the earliest PBMC sample, participants with HIV were aged between roughly 23 and 60 years. Each participant contributed PBMC samples from 1-4 timepoints before ART initiation and 2-8 timepoints after ART initiation, with a median of 7 samples. For every participant, serial HIV viral load, CD4+ T-cell count, ART history and demographic data were obtained. Genomic DNA was extracted from unsorted PBMC with a Qiagen kit on a QIAcube, with processing performed in batches of 12 samples.

The rearrangement joined TRBV7-3 to TRBJ2-7, with the D call perhaps TRBD1 or TRBD2, each one matching 6 bases. The receptor comes from a woman in her thirties or forties with HIV. This specimen consisted of unsorted PBMCs, obtained 1.8 years before starting antiretroviral therapy. The encoded CDR3 is CASSLGDSGADKWDF. The DNA sequence is as follows: TGTGCCAGCAGCTTGGGTGATTCGGGGGCGGACAAGTGGGACTTC.